A single sample is the source of the 17 T cell receptor beta chains below, sequenced in a study of cytomegalovirus exposure and HLA in healthy donors. The study ran its PCR with 60 Vbeta and 13 Jbeta primers. Clones were read by immunoSEQ multiplex PCR, and TCRdb kept only the in-frame ones, dropping some. The profile shows about 160,000 clones, over 70% of them singletons. Sample: PBMCs. The source is a man between 45 and 60 years old in good health and CMV-seropositive.

The chain recombines TRBV9 with TRBJ2-7; TRBD2 agrees at 8 bases. Germline assignment: CDR1 SGDLS and CDR2 YYNGEE. V was clipped by 1 base and J by 2 bases; unmatched bases: 5. The CDR3 runs to 15 residues. CDR3 loop: CASSVTTSGPYEQYF. The CDR3 nucleotides read TGTGCCAGCAGCGTAACCACTAGCGGCCCCTACGAGCAGTACTTC.

The chain links TRBV30 to TRBJ1-4; 12 nucleotides agree with TRBD1. The CDR3 has 17 amino acids. Germline CDR1 and CDR2: GTSNPN and SVGIG (reference sequence). V dropped 0 bases and J dropped 8; count of bases not matched to a gene: 10. The CDR3 protein is CAWSVQGQGAFAEKLFF. DNA of the CDR3: TGTGCCTGGAGTGTACAGGGACAGGGGGCTTTCGCCGAAAAACTGTTTTTT.

This chain joins TRBV6-5 and TRBJ1-1; no reliable D call. Deletions cut 4 bases from V and 1 base from J, with 16 bases between. Germline lookup yields CDR1 MNHEY and CDR2 SVGAGI. CDR3 length: 16 amino acids. CDR3 nucleotides: TGTGCCAGCAGTTTGTATCGGCGGGTCCAGAACACTGAAGCTTTCTTT. Its protein is CASSLYRRVQNTEAFF.

The chain is built from TRBV5-1 and TRBJ1-1; 7 bases map to TRBD1. Germline V gives CDR1 SGHRS, CDR2 YFSETQ. V lost 5 bases to trimming and J lost 1 base; unmatched junction nucleotides: 2. This CDR3 spans 13 amino acids. The CDR3 here is CASRQGENTEAFF. CDR3 DNA: TGCGCCAGCAGGCAGGGGGAGAACACTGAAGCTTTCTTT.

The sample holds a few counts of this clone. This chain connects TRBV5-4 to TRBJ1-2, with D possibly matching TRBD1 (5 bases). V was pared by 1 base and J by 8 bases, with 12 bases between. Germline V gene data show CDR1 as SGHNT and CDR2 as YYREEE (reference sequence). The CDR3 loop spans 13 amino acids. The CDR3 is CASSLRVTEGYTF. The CDR3 DNA reads as TGTGCCAGCAGCTTGCGGGTGACAGAAGGCTACACCTTC.

The chain carries TRBV14 and TRBJ2-2; 11 nucleotides match TRBD2. The CDR3 runs 18 residues. With 1 base clipped from V and 5 bases from J, the junction kept 9 bases outside the gene matches. Germline V gene sequence: CDR1 SGHDN, CDR2 FVKESK. The CDR3, as DNA: TGTGCCAGCAGCCAAGTGATGTCGGGGACTAGCGGAACCGGGGAGCTGTTTTTT. This sequence encodes CASSQVMSGTSGTGELFF.

This clone occurred once. This rearrangement joins TRBV18 to TRBJ1-2, with a weak D call TRBD1 (5 bases). Between the trimmed V and J ends, which lost 3 bases and 8 bases, there was a span of 16 bases. This CDR3 has 14 residues. CDR1 KGHSH and CDR2 LQKENI come from the germline V gene. The CDR3 nucleotides read TGTGCCAGCTCACCGCAACAGGTCCTATGGGGCTACACCTTC. Amino acids: CASSPQQVLWGYTF.

This chain uses TRBV30 with TRBJ2-1; maybe TRBD2 (6 bases). Germline CDR1 reads GTSNPN; CDR2 reads SVGIG (reference sequence). The CDR3 length is 15 residues. The germline V and J ends were trimmed by 2 bases and 5 bases, with 16 bases remaining between them. CDR3: CAWSFAAGQNNEQFF. Written as DNA, the CDR3 is TGTGCCTGGAGTTTCGCGGCGGGGCAGAACAATGAGCAGTTCTTC.

Only one count was recorded for this clone. The junction shows a germline mismatch at one end, possibly a read error. The V gene is TRBV7-7, the J gene TRBJ2-2; D remains unclear. The CDR3 is made up of 14 amino acids. CDR1 is SSHAT, CDR2 FNYEAQ, per germline (reference sequence). The CDR3 DNA sequence: TGTGCTAGCAGCCCAAGACAGAACACCGGGGAGCTGTTTTTT. This sequence encodes CASSPRQNTGELFF.

This rearrangement joins TRBV28 to TRBJ1-1; TRBD1 matches 9 bases. Losses at the gene ends were 3 bases for V and 6 bases for J; bases not matched to a gene: 8. This CDR3 has 15 amino acids. Germline V gene lookup returns CDR1 MDHEN and CDR2 SYDVKM. The CDR3 loop reads CASSFPGTGNPEAFF. DNA for the CDR3: TGTGCCAGCAGTTTTCCCGGGACAGGGAATCCTGAAGCTTTCTTT.

The chain carries TRBV9 and TRBJ2-7; 13 positions agree with TRBD2. This CDR3 contains 15 residues. V shed 2 bases, J shed 6 bases, and the junction held 5 bases outside the gene matches. Germline CDR1 SGDLS, CDR2 YYNGEE. CDR3: CASSVGTSGVAEQYF. The CDR3 DNA reads as TGTGCCAGCAGCGTCGGGACTAGCGGGGTTGCCGAGCAGTACTTC.

This chain uses TRBV18 with TRBJ2-3; D gene uncertain. This CDR3 spans 15 amino acids. CDR1 and CDR2 from the germline V gene are KGHSH and LQKENI. Trimming pared 3 bases from V and 0 bases from J, leaving 10 bases between. CDR3 sequence reads: CASSPLEGSTDTQYF. CDR3 bases: TGTGCCAGCTCACCCCTAGAAGGAAGCACAGATACGCAGTATTTT. The variable domain in full, completed from reference TRBV18 and TRBJ2-3, reads NAGVMQNPRHLVRRRGQEARLRCSPMKGHSHVYWYRQLPEEGLKFMVYLQKENIIDESGMPKERFSAEFPKEGPSILRIQQVVRGDSAAYFCASSPLEGSTDTQYFGPGTRLTVL.

The gene calls are TRBV9 and TRBJ1-6; D gene unclear. The V end was cut by 4 bases, the J end by 10 bases, with 15 bases between. The CDR3 consists of 14 residues. Germline CDR1 is SGDLS and CDR2 is YYNGEE. This CDR3 is CASSPTRAGSPLHF. The CDR3 coding sequence is TGTGCCAGCAGCCCGACCCGGGCGGGGTCACCCCTCCACTTT.

This clone was observed a single time. This rearrangement joins TRBV28 to TRBJ2-7; no clear D. The V gene's germline CDR1 is MDHEN and CDR2 SYDVKM. Trimming pared 8 bases from V and 0 bases from J, leaving 8 bases between. The CDR3 loop spans 12 amino acids. CDR3 sequence: CASWSTSYEQYF. DNA for the CDR3: TGTGCCAGCTGGAGCACCTCCTACGAGCAGTACTTC.

This chain links TRBV4-3 with TRBJ2-2, with 7 bases identical to TRBD1. The germline V gene has CDR1 LGHNA and CDR2 YSLEER. CDR3 length: 16 residues. Losses at the gene ends were 4 bases for V and 6 bases for J; bases not matched to a gene: 11. The CDR3 DNA reads TGCGCCAGCAGCCTTGACTACAGGGGCCAAGCCGGGGAGCTGTTTTTT. It specifies CASSLDYRGQAGELFF.

This clone was observed once. This chain uses TRBV5-1 with TRBJ1-6; 12 bases align to TRBD1. This CDR3 has 16 amino acids. Per germline, CDR1 SGHRS and CDR2 YFSETQ. J was trimmed by 7 bases and V by 5 bases; bases with no gene match: 7. CDR3: CASSRAGTGGNSPLHF. CDR3 nucleotides: TGCGCCAGCAGTCGAGCCGGGACAGGGGGCAATTCACCCCTCCACTTT.

This clone was found once. Other DNA sequences in the same sample also yield this CDR3. CDR3 in amino acids: CASSEQGQPQHF. The CDR3, as DNA: TGTGCCAGCAGTGAACAGGGGCAGCCCCAGCATTTT. The chain employs TRBV2 and TRBJ1-5; the D gene is possibly TRBD1 (6 bases). V lost 2 bases and J 7 bases, leaving 6 bases between the germline ends. Per germline, CDR1 SNHLY and CDR2 FYNNEI. This CDR3 has 12 residues.